Following are 32 T cell receptor beta chains from one sample sequenced in a study of beta chain features in type 1 diabetes listed by TCRdb under 2018. Libraries were constructed by the immunoSEQ multiplex PCR assay. The entire amount of isolated RNA was reverse transcribed using the High Capacity cDNA Reverse Transcription Kit, so the sequenced TCRB transcripts were expressed ones. What TCRdb holds here is the immuneACCESS table cut down to in-frame rearrangements. Part of the clones is not present; checked against another copy, under half of the missing clones reflect an unresolved V gene, and the others are unexplained. The sample data list over 40,000 clones, and around 52% of these were observed just once. Of the sample, around 2.1% falls within the top ten clones. The sequencing sample was made of Tregs from blood. The cell subset or site label on this specimen signifies: regulatory CD4+ T cells. The source is a woman between 18 and 29 years old in good health.

This clone appeared a few times. V is TRBV15 and J is TRBJ1-4; 7 bases map to TRBD1. V shed 5 bases, J shed 2 bases, and the junction held 5 bases outside the gene matches. Germline CDR1 is LNHNV and CDR2 is YYDKDF (reference sequence). This CDR3 has 15 amino acids. CDR3 DNA sequence: TGTGCCACCAGCGGCCTACAGGGGACTAATGAAAAACTGTTTTTT. The encoded protein is CATSGLQGTNEKLFF.

CDR3 coding DNA: TGTGCCAGTACCCCCGGGAGTAGCAATCAGCCCCAGCATTTT. Translated, it gives CASTPGSSNQPQHF. The chain employs TRBV19 and TRBJ1-5; D is ambiguous. The germline V and J ends were trimmed by 7 bases and 0 bases, with 10 bases remaining between them. There are 14 residues in the CDR3. Germline CDR1 reads LNHDA; CDR2 reads SQIVND (reference sequence).

This clone was detected only a few times. The genes are TRBV29-1 and TRBJ1-2, with a tentative D call TRBD1 (6 bases). The V gene's germline CDR1 is SQVTM and CDR2 ANQGSEA. V shed 0 bases and J shed 8 bases, with 19 bases lying between them. The CDR3 is made up of 15 amino acids. The CDR3 region has the DNA TGCAGCGTTGAAGATCGGACCAGGGGACGAAGGGGCTACACCTTC. Translated, it gives CSVEDRTRGRRGYTF.

The chain couples TRBV6-5 to TRBJ2-1; maybe TRBD1 (6 bases). This CDR3 has 15 residues. Trimming shortened V by 2 bases and J by 1 base, and 9 bases separated the two germline ends. From germline, CDR1 is MNHEY and CDR2 SVGAGI. The CDR3 sequence is CASSYQGHSYNEQFF. CDR3 nucleotide sequence: TGTGCCAGCAGTTACCAGGGGCATTCCTACAATGAGCAGTTCTTC.

The rearrangement uses TRBV5-5 and TRBJ2-7; 7 positions agree with TRBD1. CDR3 size: 13 residues. Germline V lookup: CDR1 SGHKS, CDR2 YYEKEE (reference sequence). V dropped 2 bases and J dropped 2; count of bases not matched to a gene: 1. CDR3 in DNA: TGTGCCAGCAGCTTCGGACAGGCCTACGAGCAGTACTTC. Protein sequence: CASSFGQAYEQYF.

In this sample, this clone turned up a few times. The chain carries TRBV7-2 and TRBJ2-3; 14 nucleotides agree with TRBD2. J was trimmed by 4 bases and V by 5 bases; bases with no gene match: 5. There are 16 residues in the CDR3. Germline loops: CDR1 SGHTA, CDR2 FQGNSA. The CDR3: CASSPRTSGRPDTQYF. In nucleotides, the CDR3 is TGTGCCAGCAGCCCTCGGACTAGCGGGAGGCCAGATACGCAGTATTTT.

The chain links TRBV2 to TRBJ2-1; 9 nucleotides align to TRBD2. Germline trimming cut 9 bases from V and 5 bases from J; bases unmatched to any gene: 17. This CDR3 region has 17 residues. The germline gives CDR1 SNHLY, CDR2 FYNNEI. The CDR3 is CARRKNLAGNANNEQFF. The CDR3 DNA sequence: TGTGCCAGGCGAAAGAACCTAGCGGGAAACGCAAACAATGAGCAGTTCTTC.

This clone turned up a few times. The V call is TRBV7-2, the J call TRBJ2-7; 7 bases are a match to TRBD1. This CDR3 comprises 14 residues. Germline assignment: CDR1 SGHTA and CDR2 FQGNSA. With 5 bases clipped from V and 2 bases from J, the junction kept 6 bases outside the gene matches. CDR3 bases: TGTGCCAGCAGCCCTCAGGGGGTCCCCTACGAGCAGTACTTC. This gives the protein CASSPQGVPYEQYF.

The gene calls are TRBV11-2 and TRBJ2-5; 7 nucleotides align to TRBD1. This CDR3 spans 16 amino acids. CDR1 and CDR2 from the germline V gene are SGHAT and FQNNGV. J lost 5 bases, V lost 2 bases, and 11 bases had no gene match. CDR3 bases: TGTGCCAGCAGCTTAAGTCCAGGGGGTGTGTGGGAGACCCAGTACTTC. This sequence encodes CASSLSPGGVWETQYF.

The V call is TRBV18, the J call TRBJ2-7, with TRBD2 as a possible D gene (7 bases). This CDR3 spans 17 amino acids. CDR1 is KGHSH and CDR2 is LQKENI in the germline V gene. V was clipped by 2 bases and J by 3 bases, with 20 bases between them. The CDR3 DNA reads as TGTGCCAGCTCACCAACTCATCTGGGGGGCGGGAGCTACGAGCAGTACTTC. The encoded protein is CASSPTHLGGGSYEQYF.

The chain uses TRBV7-9 and TRBJ2-1; TRBD2 matches at 8 bases. V lost 8 bases, J lost 4 bases, and 7 bases stayed unmatched. CDR1 and CDR2 from the germline V gene are SEHNR and FQNEAQ (reference sequence). There are 14 residues in the CDR3. CDR3: CASHTGGGYNEQFF. CDR3 coding DNA: TGTGCCAGCCACACGGGAGGGGGGTACAATGAGCAGTTCTTC.

This chain joins TRBV6-5 and TRBJ2-1; tentatively, D is TRBD2 (6 bases). Germline V gene sequence: CDR1 MNHEY, CDR2 SVGAGI. Trimming stripped 2 bases from V and 5 bases from J, with 13 bases between. This CDR3 has 15 amino acids. CDR3: CASSYRGTGNNEQFF. Here the CDR3 DNA reads TGTGCCAGCAGTTACCGCGGGACGGGTAACAATGAGCAGTTCTTC.

This clone came up a few times. The J gene is TRBJ2-4, the V gene TRBV6-6; 9 bases match TRBD2. J gave up 9 bases and V 2 bases, and 8 bases lay outside the gene matches. The CDR3 contains 15 residues. Germline V gene data show CDR1 as MNHNY and CDR2 as SVGAGI (reference sequence). The CDR3 here is CASSYEISGSSIQYF. The CDR3 region has the DNA TGTGCCAGCAGTTACGAGATTAGCGGGAGTAGCATTCAGTACTTC.

The chain links TRBV30 to TRBJ1-5; 9 bases fit TRBD1. V shed 4 bases, J shed 16 bases, and the junction held 11 bases outside the gene matches. The CDR3 loop spans 12 amino acids. CDR1 GTSNPN and CDR2 SVGIG come from the germline V gene (reference sequence). The CDR3 here is CAWTATGTGKHF. The CDR3 DNA reads TGTGCCTGGACCGCGACCGGGACAGGGAAACATTTT.

The table lists this clone with a few counts. The V gene is TRBV5-1, the J gene TRBJ2-7, with 7 bases aligning to TRBD1. After removal of 2 bases from V and 2 bases from J, the junction contained 1 base not matched to a gene. The CDR3 length is 13 residues. Germline V CDR1 and CDR2: SGHRS, YFSETQ. CDR3 residues: CASSFGQAYEQYF. The CDR3 nucleotides read TGCGCCAGCAGCTTCGGACAGGCCTACGAGCAGTACTTC.

CDR3 in amino acids: CSHGGTGGEEQFF. CDR3 sequence (DNA): TGCAGCCATGGAGGGACAGGGGGCGAAGAGCAGTTCTTC. The V call is TRBV29-1, the J call TRBJ2-1, with 12 bases lining up with TRBD1. Unmatched junction bases numbered 9, after V lost 8 bases and J lost 10 bases. Germline values: CDR1 SQVTM, CDR2 ANQGSEA. CDR3 size: 13 residues.

The chain recombines TRBV6-5 with TRBJ2-5; 7 nucleotides align to TRBD1. CDR1 is MNHEY, CDR2 SVGAGI, per germline. The length of the CDR3 is 16 residues. J lost 3 bases, V lost 0 bases, and 7 bases had no gene match. The CDR3 nucleotides are TGTGCCAGCAGTTACTCGAACCCCGGGACAGAAGAGACCCAGTACTTC. Translating it yields CASSYSNPGTEETQYF.

The genes are TRBV30 and TRBJ1-3; no clear D gene. This CDR3 has 13 residues. Looked up from germline, CDR1 is GTSNPN and CDR2 is SVGIG (reference sequence). Trimming shortened V by 5 bases and J by 0 bases, and 8 bases separated the two germline ends. As DNA, the CDR3 is TGTGCCTGGGGGGAGATCTCTGGAAACACCATATATTTT. It yields the protein CAWGEISGNTIYF.

The CDR3 spells CASSLYLPRQGASPDEQFF. CDR3 DNA sequence: TGTGCCAGCAGTTTATACTTACCACGTCAGGGGGCCAGTCCCGATGAGCAGTTCTTC. V and J are TRBV28 and TRBJ2-1; TRBD1 matches at 8 bases. Germline trimming cut 1 base from V and 8 bases from J; bases unmatched to any gene: 19. CDR1 is MDHEN and CDR2 is SYDVKM in the germline V gene. The CDR3 has 19 residues.

This clone occurred a few times. The J gene is TRBJ2-5, the V gene TRBV4-1, with D tentatively TRBD1 (5 bases). Between the trimmed V and J ends, which lost 0 bases and 11 bases, there was a span of 16 bases. Looked up from germline, CDR1 is MGHRA and CDR2 is YSYEKL. The CDR3 totals 14 residues. CDR3 in amino acids: CASSQDGRGLSQYF. The DNA for the CDR3 is TGCGCCAGCAGCCAAGATGGAAGGGGTTTGTCGCAGTACTTC.

The CDR3 DNA reads as TGTGCCAGCAGTGATAGGGACAGGAGCTCCTACGAGCAGTACTTC. It codes for CASSDRDRSSYEQYF. The chain combines TRBV2 with TRBJ2-7; the match to TRBD1 covers 8 bases. CDR3 length: 15 amino acids. CDR1 and CDR2 (germline): SNHLY, FYNNEI. Trimming took 3 bases from V and 0 from J; bases not matched to a gene: 4. Full variable domain (missing parts from reference TRBV2 and TRBJ2-7): EPEVTQTPSHQVTQMGQEVILRCVPISNHLYFYWYRQILGQKVEFLVSFYNNEISEKSEIFDDQFSVERPDGSNFTLKIRSTKLEDSAMYFCASSDRDRSSYEQYFGPGTRLTVT.

This clone turned up a few times. V usage is TRBV30 and J usage is TRBJ2-4, with D unresolved. V lost 2 bases, J lost 0 bases, and 5 bases lay in between. Germline V gene lookup returns CDR1 GTSNPN and CDR2 SVGIG (reference sequence). The CDR3 loop spans 13 amino acids. DNA of the CDR3: TGTGCCTGGAGTTCACTAGCCAAAAACATTCAGTACTTC. Protein: CAWSSLAKNIQYF.

V gene TRBV7-2 combines with J gene TRBJ1-2; a weak D match, TRBD1 (5 bases). The V gene's germline CDR1 is SGHTA and CDR2 FQGNSA. V lost 2 bases and J lost 8, with 21 bases in between. CDR3 length: 16 amino acids. CDR3 DNA: TGTGCCAGCAGCTTACGCCCGGGCCGCCACCCAGGGGGCTACACCTTC. It translates to CASSLRPGRHPGGYTF. Combining the CDR3 with reference TRBV7-2 and TRBJ1-2 gives the whole variable domain GAGVSQSPSNKVTEKGKDVELRCDPISGHTALYWYRQSLGQGLEFLIYFQGNSAPDKSGLPSDRFSAERTGGSVSTLTIQRTQQEDSAVYLCASSLRPGRHPGGYTFGSGTRLTVV.

This sequence joins TRBV5-1 and TRBJ2-1, with 8 nucleotides matching TRBD2. The V and J ends lost 1 base and 1 base, in that order; junction bases with no gene match: 4. This CDR3 contains 16 residues. Germline V gene lookup returns CDR1 SGHRS and CDR2 YFSETQ. CDR3 coding DNA: TGCGCCAGCAGCTTGATCCTAGCGGGTTCCTACAATGAGCAGTTCTTC. This sequence encodes CASSLILAGSYNEQFF.

The gene calls are TRBV6-5 and TRBJ2-7, with 10 bases fitting TRBD1. This CDR3 has 13 amino acids. From germline, CDR1 is MNHEY and CDR2 SVGAGI. Losses at the gene ends were 6 bases for V and 9 bases for J; bases not matched to a gene: 8. The CDR3 sequence is CASSSGTGAGQYF. DNA for the CDR3: TGTGCCAGCAGCTCCGGGACAGGGGCGGGGCAGTACTTC.

The V and J genes are TRBV7-2 and TRBJ2-7; 11 nucleotides align to TRBD2. V was clipped by 3 bases and J by 3 bases; unmatched bases: 7. This CDR3 has 16 residues. Looked up from germline, CDR1 is SGHTA and CDR2 is FQGNSA. CDR3 protein: CASSLRGSGRGYEQYF. CDR3 DNA sequence: TGTGCCAGCAGCTTGAGGGGTAGCGGGAGGGGCTACGAGCAGTACTTC.

The chain carries TRBV28 and TRBJ1-2; D remains ambiguous. V dropped 3 bases and J dropped 7 bases, with 9 bases sitting between them. Per germline, CDR1 MDHEN and CDR2 SYDVKM. The CDR3 contains 12 residues. The CDR3: CASSFGGFGYTF. The CDR3 DNA sequence: TGTGCCAGCAGTTTTGGAGGATTTGGCTACACCTTC.

The J gene is TRBJ2-3, the V gene TRBV19; 7 bases fit TRBD1. This CDR3 region has 15 residues. Germline assignment: CDR1 LNHDA and CDR2 SQIVND (reference sequence). With 7 bases clipped from V and 0 bases from J, the junction kept 7 bases outside the gene matches. CDR3 sequence: CASIGRGYSTDTQYF. The CDR3 bases are TGTGCCAGTATCGGCAGGGGGTATAGCACAGATACGCAGTATTTT.

This clone was seen a few times. The chain combines TRBV5-1 with TRBJ1-2; 9 bases are shared with TRBD1. Germline V gives CDR1 SGHRS, CDR2 YFSETQ. V shed 3 bases and J 6 bases; nucleotides not matched to a gene: 18. The CDR3 has 18 residues. CDR3 residues: CASSWTGGQGSARDGYTF. For the CDR3, the DNA is TGCGCCAGCAGCTGGACTGGAGGACAGGGGTCCGCGCGGGATGGCTACACCTTC. The whole variable domain, filled in from reference TRBV5-1 and TRBJ1-2, reads KAGVTQTPRYLIKTRGQQVTLSCSPISGHRSVSWYQQTPGQGLQFLFEYFSETQRNKGNFPGRFSGRQFSNSRSEMNVSTLELGDSALYLCASSWTGGQGSARDGYTFGSGTRLTVV.

The V call is TRBV7-3, the J call TRBJ2-4, with 7 bases matching TRBD2. The CDR3 loop spans 16 amino acids. Trimming took 2 bases from V and 2 from J; bases not matched to a gene: 6. CDR1 is SGHTA, CDR2 FQGTGA, per germline. CDR3 DNA sequence: TGTGCCAGCAGCTTATCGGGAGGCCCCTCCAAAAACATTCAGTACTTC. Amino acid sequence: CASSLSGGPSKNIQYF.

The chain joins TRBV15 to TRBJ2-7, with 7 bases that match TRBD1. With 11 bases clipped from V and 6 bases from J, the junction kept 13 bases outside the gene matches. The CDR3 is made up of 13 amino acids. Germline-derived CDR1 and CDR2 are LNHNV and YYDKDF (reference sequence). CDR3 region: CAGLLGQMVEQYF. The CDR3 DNA reads TGTGCCGGATTGTTGGGACAGATGGTCGAGCAGTACTTC.

This clone came up a few times. J is TRBJ2-3 and V is TRBV5-1; 13 bases agree with TRBD2. Germline CDR1 reads SGHRS; CDR2 reads YFSETQ. V shed 4 bases, J shed 7 bases, and the junction held 3 bases outside the gene matches. This CDR3 spans 14 amino acids. The chain's CDR3 is CASSGTSGVNTQYF. DNA for the CDR3: TGCGCCAGCAGCGGGACTAGCGGGGTTAATACGCAGTATTTT.